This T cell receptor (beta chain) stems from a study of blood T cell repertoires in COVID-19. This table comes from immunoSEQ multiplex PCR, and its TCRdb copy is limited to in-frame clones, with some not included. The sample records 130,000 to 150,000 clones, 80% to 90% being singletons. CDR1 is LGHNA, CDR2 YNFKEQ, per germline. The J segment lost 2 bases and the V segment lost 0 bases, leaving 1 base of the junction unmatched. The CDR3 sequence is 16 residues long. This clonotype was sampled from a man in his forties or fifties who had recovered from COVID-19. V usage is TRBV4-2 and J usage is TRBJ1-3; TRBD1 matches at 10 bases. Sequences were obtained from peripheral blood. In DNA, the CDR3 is TGTGCCAGCAGCCAAGATGGACAGGGGGCTGGAAACACCATATATTTT. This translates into CASSQDGQGAGNTIYF.